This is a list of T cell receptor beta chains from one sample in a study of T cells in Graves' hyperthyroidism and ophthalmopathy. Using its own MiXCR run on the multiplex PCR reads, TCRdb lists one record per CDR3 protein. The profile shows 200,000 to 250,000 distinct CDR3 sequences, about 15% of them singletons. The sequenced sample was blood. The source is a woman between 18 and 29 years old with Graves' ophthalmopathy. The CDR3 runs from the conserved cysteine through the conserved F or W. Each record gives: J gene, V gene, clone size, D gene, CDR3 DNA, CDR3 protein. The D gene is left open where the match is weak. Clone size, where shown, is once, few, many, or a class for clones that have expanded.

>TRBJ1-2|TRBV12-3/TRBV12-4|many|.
TGTGCCAGCGAGTCAGCAAACTATGGCTACACCTTC
CASESANYGYTF
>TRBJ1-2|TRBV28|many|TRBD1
TGTGCCAGCAGTTCACCGGGACAGGGACTCTATGGCTACACCTTC
CASSSPGQGLYGYTF
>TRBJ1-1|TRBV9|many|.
TGTGCCAGCAGCGTATCCCCAAGGAGGACACTTAACACTGAAGCTTTCTTT
CASSVSPRRTLNTEAFF
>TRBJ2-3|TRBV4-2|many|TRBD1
TGTGCCAGCAGCCAAGTGGAAAGGGACAGGGGCACAGATACGCAGTATTTT
CASSQVERDRGTDTQYF
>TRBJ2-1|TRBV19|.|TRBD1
TGTGCCAGTGGGCAGGGGGATTACAATGAGCAGTTCTTC
CASGQGDYNEQFF
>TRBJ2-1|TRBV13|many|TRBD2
TGTGCCAGCAGCTTACCTGGGACTAGCGGGGGGCATGAGCAGTTCTTC
CASSLPGTSGGHEQFF
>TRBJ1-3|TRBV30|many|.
TGTGCCTCGACAGTAAAGGAAGACACCATATATTTT
CASTVKEDTIYF
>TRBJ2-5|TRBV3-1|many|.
TGTGCCAGCAGCCAAGATCAAGGGCGGGAGACCCAGTACTTC
CASSQDQGRETQYF
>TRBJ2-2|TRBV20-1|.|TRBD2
TGCAGTGCTAGCGCGGGACTAGCGGGAGGAGGTACCGGGGAGCTGTTTTTT
CSASAGLAGGGTGELFF
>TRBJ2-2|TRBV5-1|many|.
TGCGCCAGCAGCTTGGCGAGTTCGGGCACCGGGGAGCTGTTTTTT
CASSLASSGTGELFF
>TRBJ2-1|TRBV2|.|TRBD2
TGTGCCAGCAGTGAAGTAGGGACTAGCGGGAGCTATGAGCAGTTCTTC
CASSEVGTSGSYEQFF